The next 12 T cell receptor beta chains were all read from a single sample in a study of control samples from healthy donors and cancer patients. Sequenced by immunoSEQ multiplex PCR; TCRdb stores in-frame clones only, minus some. The sample consists of around 20,000 clones, around 84% of them appearing once. Sequencing was carried out using PBMCs. These receptors came from a man of 80 years or more with head and neck cancer.

This chain connects TRBV6-1 to TRBJ1-6; no reliable D call. The CDR3 extends over 14 amino acids. Trimming cost V 2 bases and J 2 bases, with 4 bases left between them. Looked up from germline, CDR1 is MNHNS and CDR2 is SASEGT. The CDR3 reads CASSELAYNSPLHF. The CDR3, as DNA: TGTGCCAGCAGTGAATTGGCCTATAATTCACCCCTCCACTTT.

This clone was recorded a few times. The chain has TRBV11-2 and TRBJ1-4, with a possible D match to TRBD1 (6 bases). Looked up from germline, CDR1 is SGHAT and CDR2 is FQNNGV. This CDR3 has 15 amino acids. V was pared by 0 bases and J by 7 bases, with 12 bases between. The CDR3 region is CASSLDTGRGEKLFF. The CDR3 DNA follows: TGTGCCAGCAGCTTAGATACAGGGCGGGGTGAAAAACTGTTTTTT.

This sequence joins TRBV6-6 and TRBJ1-2, with 7 bases aligning to TRBD1. Germline CDR1 is MNHNY and CDR2 is SVGAGI (reference sequence). With 6 bases clipped from V and 4 bases from J, the junction kept 8 bases outside the gene matches. The CDR3 totals 14 residues. The CDR3 here is CASRTTGVIYGYTF. The CDR3 nucleotides are TGTGCCAGCAGGACTACAGGGGTGATCTATGGCTACACCTTC.

V gene TRBV15 combines with J gene TRBJ2-3, with 7 bases lining up with TRBD2. V gave up 0 bases and J gave up 9 bases; unmatched junction bases: 0. Looked up from germline, CDR1 is LNHNV and CDR2 is YYDKDF (reference sequence). The CDR3 is made up of 12 amino acids. The CDR3 DNA reads as TGTGCCACCAGCAGAGAGGGGGGGACGCAGTATTTT. This codes for CATSREGGTQYF.

V and J are TRBV2 and TRBJ2-3; D uncertain. The CDR3 contains 15 residues. Per germline, CDR1 SNHLY and CDR2 FYNNEI. V dropped 2 bases and J dropped 1 base, with 10 bases sitting between them. This chain's CDR3 is CASSERRSGTDTQYF. As DNA, the CDR3 is TGTGCCAGCAGTGAAAGAAGAAGCGGCACAGATACGCAGTATTTT.

V is TRBV4-3 and J is TRBJ2-1; TRBD2 matches 10 bases. The CDR3 sequence is 15 residues long. V shed 4 bases, J shed 8 bases, and the junction held 8 bases outside the gene matches. Germline values: CDR1 LGHNA, CDR2 YSLEER. The CDR3 DNA follows: TGCGCCAGCAGCCTTCTAGCGGGAGCGCTGGATGAGCAGTTCTTC. Its protein is CASSLLAGALDEQFF.

The chain has TRBV5-1 and TRBJ2-3, with 8 bases fitting TRBD2. The CDR3 has 15 residues. Per germline, CDR1 SGHRS and CDR2 YFSETQ. J gave up 5 bases and V 6 bases, and 11 bases lay outside the gene matches. This CDR3 reads CASTPGLGSGDTQYF. CDR3 DNA: TGCGCCAGCACTCCGGGACTAGGAAGTGGAGATACGCAGTATTTT.

The genes are TRBV7-3 and TRBJ2-3, with D perhaps TRBD1 or TRBD2 (5 bases each). Looked up from germline, CDR1 is SGHTA and CDR2 is FQGTGA. Trimming left V 5 bases short and J 3 bases short, with 18 bases between. The CDR3 is made up of 16 amino acids. The CDR3 sequence is CASSRQDLGATDTQYF. The CDR3, as DNA: TGTGCCAGCAGCCGCCAGGACCTCGGGGCAACAGATACGCAGTATTTT.

This clone was counted only a few times. The same CDR3 is also encoded by other DNA sequences in this sample. This sequence joins TRBV5-1 and TRBJ1-2, with D possibly TRBD1 on 5 matching bases. The V and J ends lost 0 bases and 4 bases respectively, with 10 bases between them. CDR3 size: 14 residues. Germline V CDR1 and CDR2: SGHRS, YFSETQ. The CDR3 region has the DNA TGCGCCAGCAGCTTGGCGGGGGGAGGCTATGGCTACACCTTC. Amino acids: CASSLAGGGYGYTF.

The chain carries TRBV4-1 and TRBJ2-3; TRBD1 matches 9 bases. The germline gives CDR1 MGHRA, CDR2 YSYEKL. This CDR3 spans 15 amino acids. V was pared by 7 bases and J by 6 bases, with 11 bases of the junction left unmatched. This CDR3 is CASNSPGQGRDTQYF. Here the CDR3 DNA reads TGCGCCAGCAACTCGCCGGGACAGGGTAGGGATACGCAGTATTTT.

The rearrangement uses TRBV2 and TRBJ2-2; 10 bases align to TRBD2. This CDR3 spans 16 amino acids. The germline CDR1 and CDR2 sequences are SNHLY and FYNNEI. J gave up 2 bases and V 7 bases, and 7 bases lay outside the gene matches. The CDR3 loop reads CASKPGTSANTGELFF. The CDR3 DNA reads TGTGCCAGCAAACCCGGGACTAGCGCTAACACCGGGGAGCTGTTTTTT.

The chain is built from TRBV30 and TRBJ2-5; TRBD2 is a possible D gene (5 bases). The CDR3 sequence is 13 residues long. The V and J ends lost 7 bases and 5 bases respectively, with 17 bases between them. Germline values: CDR1 GTSNPN, CDR2 SVGIG (reference sequence). The CDR3 region is CASWRGEGETQYF. The CDR3 DNA follows: TGTGCCTCTTGGCGTGGAGAGGGCGAGACCCAGTACTTC.